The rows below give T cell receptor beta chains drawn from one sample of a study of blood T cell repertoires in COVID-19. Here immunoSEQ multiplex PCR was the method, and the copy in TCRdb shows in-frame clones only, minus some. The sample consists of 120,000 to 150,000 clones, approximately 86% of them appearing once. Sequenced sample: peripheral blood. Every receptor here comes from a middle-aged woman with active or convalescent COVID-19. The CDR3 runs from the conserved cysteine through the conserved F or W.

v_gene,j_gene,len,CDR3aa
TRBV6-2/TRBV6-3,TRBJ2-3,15,CASSRLAGGTDTQYF
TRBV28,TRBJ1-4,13,CATSDRVEEKLFF
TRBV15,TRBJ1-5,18,CATSSPGGFPLGNQPQHF
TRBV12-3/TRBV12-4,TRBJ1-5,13,CASSLRGEQPQHF
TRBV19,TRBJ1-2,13,CASGTFPYYGYTF
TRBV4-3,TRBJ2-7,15,CASSQDWGQPYEQYF
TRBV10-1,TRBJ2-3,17,CASSESRGRHRTDTQYF
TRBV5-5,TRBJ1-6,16,CASSLGGAGGLSPLHF
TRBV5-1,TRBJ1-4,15,CASSLPTGSNEKLFF
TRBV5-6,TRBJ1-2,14,CASSLASGVGGYTF
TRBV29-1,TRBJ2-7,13,CSVETGGGYEQYF
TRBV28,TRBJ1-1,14,CASTLGHSPTEAFF
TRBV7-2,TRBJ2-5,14,CASSLGGQGETQYF
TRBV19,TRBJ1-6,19,CASSTDPRQGSSYNSPLHF
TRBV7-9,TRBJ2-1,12,CASSLPLADQFF
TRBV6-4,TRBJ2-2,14,CASRGQLNTGELFF
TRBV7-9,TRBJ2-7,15,CASSPVGLAGNEQYF
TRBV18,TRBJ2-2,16,CASSPGWSGNTGELFF
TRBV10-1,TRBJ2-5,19,CASSESRWGQNPFQETQYF
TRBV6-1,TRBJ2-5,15,CASSDVRGSRETQYF
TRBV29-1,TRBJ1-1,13,CSVPGTANTEAFF
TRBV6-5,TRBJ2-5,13,CASSFGGGETQYF